The present T cell receptor (beta chain) was sequenced within a study of cytomegalovirus exposure and HLA in healthy donors. This CDR3 has 16 residues. V shed 0 bases, J shed 5 bases, and the junction held 5 bases outside the gene matches. The V gene's germline CDR1 is LGHNA and CDR2 YSLEER. PCR was performed using 60 Vbeta and 13 Jbeta primers. The repertoire was sequenced with immunoSEQ multiplex PCR; TCRdb's copy has only in-frame clones and lacks some. The sample lists roughly 150,000 clones, around 73% occurring once. V gene TRBV4-3 combines with J gene TRBJ2-5; 11 nucleotides line up with TRBD2. Sequencing was performed on PBMCs. The source is a male donor in good health and CMV-seronegative. CDR3: CASSQEGASGGETQYF. The CDR3 DNA reads as TGCGCCAGCAGCCAAGAGGGGGCTAGCGGGGGGGAGACCCAGTACTTC.